The sequence of this T cell receptor beta chain was determined in a study of cytomegalovirus exposure and HLA in healthy donors. The CDR3 has 15 residues. The germline V gene has CDR1 SGHRS and CDR2 YFSETQ. V gave up 5 bases and J gave up 8 bases; unmatched junction bases: 6. PCR was performed using 60 Vbeta and 13 Jbeta primers. This table comes from immunoSEQ multiplex PCR, and its TCRdb copy is limited to in-frame clones, with some not included. Of more than 65,000 clones in the sample, approximately 79% were seen once. The chain is built from TRBV5-1 and TRBJ2-1; 14 bases fit TRBD2. This TCR derives from a woman aged 40 to 50 in good health and CMV-seropositive. Sequencing was performed on PBMCs. Written as DNA, the CDR3 is TGCGCCAGCAGTTCCGGGACTAGCGGGAGTTATGAGCAGTTCTTC. Its translation: CASSSGTSGSYEQFF. Filled out from reference TRBV5-1 and TRBJ2-1, the complete variable domain reads KAGVTQTPRYLIKTRGQQVTLSCSPISGHRSVSWYQQTPGQGLQFLFEYFSETQRNKGNFPGRFSGRQFSNSRSEMNVSTLELGDSALYLCASSSGTSGSYEQFFGPGTRLTVL.